This TCR beta chain was documented in a study of cytomegalovirus exposure and HLA in healthy donors. Study-wide findings and caveats: Immune exposure information comprised only CMV serostatus.

CDR1 and CDR2 from the germline V gene are SNHLY and FYNNEI. The CDR3 runs 12 residues. The V and J ends lost 6 bases and 5 bases respectively, with 10 bases between them. The primer mix had 60 Vbeta and 13 Jbeta primers. The authors' processing: A later analysis tallied tens of millions of unique TCR beta chains, some 12 million of them shared. Profiling relied on immunoSEQ multiplex PCR, and the TCRdb table lists in-frame clones only, not all of them. That table supplies the V and J calls and clone size; D and trimming were determined from the DNA. Of around 35,000 clones in the sample, approximately 80% are singletons; the top ten hold 9.3%. About this clone: Its antigen is still unknown.

Sequenced: PBMCs. The sequence came from a woman between 40 and 50 years old in good health and CMV-seronegative. The rearrangement joins TRBV2 to TRBJ2-5, with TRBD1 as a possible D gene (5 bases). CDR3 in amino acids: CASRQGGETQYF. CDR3 sequence (DNA): TGTGCCAGCAGGCAGGGTGGGGAGACCCAGTACTTC.